This T cell receptor (beta chain) was identified in a study of cytomegalovirus exposure and HLA in healthy donors. Whole-study results and caveats: Available immune exposure information covered CMV serostatus only. Later analysis revealed greater clonal expansion in HLA-associated TCR beta chains than in equally common others. Accounts indicate the classifier identified cytomegalovirus status with strong specificity and sensitivity.

The primer mix had 60 Vbeta and 13 Jbeta primers. Sequencing used immunoSEQ multiplex PCR; TCRdb keeps in-frame clones, though not all of them. The sample contains roughly 27,000 clones, less than 70% of which appear only once. Of note for this clone: The antigen remains unidentified.

The CDR3 contains 13 residues. Deletions cut 2 bases from V and 9 bases from J, with 13 bases between. The germline V gene encodes CDR1 MDHEN and CDR2 SYDVKM. The specimen was PBMCs. This receptor was taken from a male donor in good health and CMV-seropositive. The V and J genes are TRBV28 and TRBJ1-1; no firm D call. CDR3 in amino acids: CASSLEGGQKAFF. For the CDR3, the DNA is TGTGCCAGCAGTTTAGAAGGAGGTCAGAAAGCTTTCTTT.